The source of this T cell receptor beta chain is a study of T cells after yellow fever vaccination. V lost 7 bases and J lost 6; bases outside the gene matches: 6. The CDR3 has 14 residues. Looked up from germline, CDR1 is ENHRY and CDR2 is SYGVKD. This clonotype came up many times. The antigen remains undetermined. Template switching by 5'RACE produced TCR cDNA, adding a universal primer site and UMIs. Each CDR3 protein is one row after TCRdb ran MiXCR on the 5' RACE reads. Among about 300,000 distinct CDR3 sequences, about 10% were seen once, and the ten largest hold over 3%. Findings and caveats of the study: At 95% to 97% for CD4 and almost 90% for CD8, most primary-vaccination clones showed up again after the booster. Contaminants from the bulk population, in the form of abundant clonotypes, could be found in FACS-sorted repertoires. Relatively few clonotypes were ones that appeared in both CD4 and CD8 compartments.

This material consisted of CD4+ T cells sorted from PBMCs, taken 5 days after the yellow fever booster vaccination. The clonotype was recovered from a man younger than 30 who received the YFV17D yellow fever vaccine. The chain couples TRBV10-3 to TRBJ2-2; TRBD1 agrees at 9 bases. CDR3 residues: CAITWDRAAGELFF. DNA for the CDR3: TGTGCCATCACTTGGGACAGGGCGGCCGGGGAGCTGTTTTTT.